This TCR beta chain was sequenced in a study of CD8+ T cells in alopecia areata. Study results and limitations: Numerous expanded lesional clones remained in scalp and blood during tofacitinib. Lesional scalp exceeded normal scalp in clonality, especially in alopecia totalis/universalis.

RNA, once extracted, was reverse transcribed into cDNA for use as the sequencing template. The table came from immunoSEQ multiplex PCR; TCRdb's copy has only in-frame clones and leaves some out. The sample has some 190,000 clones, approximately 67% seen once. Treatment reported: oral pan-JAK inhibitor, 5-10 mg twice daily. In its sample, this clone was seen many times. Its target is not known. The CDR3 is made up of 15 amino acids. CDR1 and CDR2 from the germline V gene are KGHSH and LQKENI. J gave up 1 base and V 3 bases, and 5 bases lay outside the gene matches. This sequence originates from a human donor with alopecia areata. The chain employs TRBV18 and TRBJ2-7; 8 nucleotides agree with TRBD1. Sample: CD4+ T cells sorted from blood, taken at week 49, from a patient treated with tofacitinib. The CDR3 protein is CASSPYRGNSYEQYF. The CDR3 DNA is TGTGCCAGCTCACCTTACAGGGGGAATTCCTACGAGCAGTACTTC.